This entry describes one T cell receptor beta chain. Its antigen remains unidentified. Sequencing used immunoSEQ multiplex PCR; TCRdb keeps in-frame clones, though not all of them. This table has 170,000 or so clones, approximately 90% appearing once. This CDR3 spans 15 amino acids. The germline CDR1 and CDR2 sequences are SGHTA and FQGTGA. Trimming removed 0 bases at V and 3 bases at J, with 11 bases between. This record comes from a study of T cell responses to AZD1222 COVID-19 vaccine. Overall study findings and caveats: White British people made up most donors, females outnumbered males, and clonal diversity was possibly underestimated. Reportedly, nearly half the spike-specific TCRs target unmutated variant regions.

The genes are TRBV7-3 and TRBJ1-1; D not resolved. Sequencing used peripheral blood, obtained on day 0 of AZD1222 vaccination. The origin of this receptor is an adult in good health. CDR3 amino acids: CASSLTQVGHTEAFF. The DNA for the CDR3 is TGTGCCAGCAGCTTAACGCAGGTCGGACACACTGAAGCTTTCTTT.